A selection of T cell receptor beta chains follows, all from one sample in a study of long-term antiretroviral therapy in people with HIV. Data came from immunoSEQ multiplex PCR; TCRdb stores just in-frame clones and leaves some out. The sample lists about 20,000 clones, approximately 84% occurring once. This sample comprised unsorted PBMCs, obtained roughly 6.1 years after starting antiretroviral therapy. These receptors all come from a man aged 25 to 40 with HIV. The CDR3 runs from the conserved cysteine through the conserved F or W. Fields, in order: D gene, J gene, clone size, V gene, CDR3 DNA, CDR3 protein. D genes are given only for firm matches. Size is stated for part of the rows, as once, few or many counts, or as a class when the clone is expanded.

NA,TRBJ1-5,few,TRBV19,TGTGCCACCCGACGGGGGGTTAACAATCAGCCCCAGCATTTT,CATRRGVNNQPQHF
TRBD2,TRBJ2-7,NA,TRBV18,TGTGCCAGCTCACCAAGTCGGACTAGTACCTACGAGCAGTACTTC,CASSPSRTSTYEQYF
NA,TRBJ2-5,NA,TRBV5-4,TGTGCCAGCAGTCTCTACGTGGGAGAAAAAGAGACCCAGTACTTC,CASSLYVGEKETQYF
TRBD2,TRBJ2-7,NA,TRBV7-9,TGTGCCAGCAGCTTCCCTAGCGGGAAGTCCTACGAGCAGTACTTC,CASSFPSGKSYEQYF
NA,TRBJ1-5,NA,TRBV6-5,TGTGCCAGCAGGAAAGGCAGCGGAAGCAATCAGCCCCAGCATTTT,CASRKGSGSNQPQHF
TRBD2,TRBJ2-5,NA,TRBV10-3,TGTGCCATCAGTGAGAGGGCACTAGCGGTTTTTCAAGAGACCCAGTACTTC,CAISERALAVFQETQYF
NA,TRBJ2-2,NA,TRBV6-6,TGTGCCAGCATCTACGGGGTTTCCGGGGAGCTGTTTTTT,CASIYGVSGELFF
NA,TRBJ1-5,once,TRBV19,TGTGCCAGTAGTATCGGGCCCGGGGGACAGCCCCAGCATTTT,CASSIGPGGQPQHF
TRBD1,TRBJ1-4,NA,TRBV18,TGTGCCAGCTCACCGGGACAGGGGTTTGAAAAACTGTTTTTT,CASSPGQGFEKLFF
NA,TRBJ1-6,NA,TRBV2,TGTGCCAGCGATGAGCGCGGTAGGATCGGTGGCCTTAATTCACCCCTCCACTTT,CASDERGRIGGLNSPLHF
NA,TRBJ2-7,once,TRBV6-6,TGTGCCAGCAGTACCCGGGAGGAGCAGTACTTC,CASSTREEQYF
NA,TRBJ2-1,NA,TRBV9,TGTGCCAGCAGCGTTGACTTGGGTGAGCAGTTCTTC,CASSVDLGEQFF
TRBD1,TRBJ1-2,NA,TRBV18,TGTGCCAGCTCACTGGGGGACAGCAGCTATGGCTACACCTTC,CASSLGDSSYGYTF
NA,TRBJ2-7,NA,TRBV7-9,TGTGCCAGCAGCGGGGGACTTCGATGGATGGAGCAGTACTTC,CASSGGLRWMEQYF
NA,TRBJ2-7,NA,TRBV7-2,TGTGCCAGCAGCTTAGAGGGGACGGTCTCCTACGAGCAGTACTTC,CASSLEGTVSYEQYF
NA,TRBJ2-5,once,TRBV6-5,TGTGCCAGCAGCAGACAACCACAAGAGACCCAGTACTTC,CASSRQPQETQYF
NA,TRBJ1-1,few,TRBV6-6,TGTGCCAGCAGTAGGACGGCTACTGAAGCTTTCTTT,CASSRTATEAFF
NA,TRBJ1-6,NA,TRBV19,TGTGCCAGTAGTATTGACCTTGGGCAGGCCGATAATTCACCCCTCCACTTT,CASSIDLGQADNSPLHF
TRBD2,TRBJ2-7,NA,TRBV5-1,TGCGCCAGCAGTCCTAGACTAGCGGATCCCTACGAGCAGTACTTC,CASSPRLADPYEQYF
NA,TRBJ1-1,NA,TRBV5-6,TGCATCTCAGGCAGCGCGGGGACTGAAGCTTTCTTT,CISGSAGTEAFF
NA,TRBJ1-4,NA,TRBV2,TGTGCCAGCAGTGCAATGGAGTCAACTAATGAAAAACTGTTTTTT,CASSAMESTNEKLFF
TRBD1,TRBJ2-1,NA,TRBV9,TGTGCCAGCAGCGTGACAGGGGACTCCTACAATGAGCAGTTCTTC,CASSVTGDSYNEQFF
NA,TRBJ2-1,once,TRBV7-2,TGTGCCAGCAGCGAGGGGTCGTCAGCGTACAATGAGCAGTTCTTC,CASSEGSSAYNEQFF
NA,TRBJ2-1,NA,TRBV7-3,TGTGCCAGCAGCTATTTAGCGGTGGGCGGGGAGGAGCAGTTCTTC,CASSYLAVGGEEQFF
NA,TRBJ2-3,NA,TRBV19,TGTGCCAGTAGCCCAGGTGGGGAAACAGATACGCAGTATTTT,CASSPGGETDTQYF
NA,TRBJ1-1,NA,TRBV7-3,TGTGCCAGCAGCCCACTCCAACTAGGGAATCTGGGCACTGAAGCTTTCTTT,CASSPLQLGNLGTEAFF
NA,TRBJ2-7,once,TRBV5-4,TGTGCCAGCAGTTCCCCCGCGGAGAGCTCCTACGAGCAGTACTTC,CASSSPAESSYEQYF
NA,TRBJ1-2,NA,TRBV6-5,TGTGCCAGCAGCACCGGGACGGGTTATGGCTACACCTTC,CASSTGTGYGYTF
NA,TRBJ2-7,NA,TRBV14,TGTGCCAGCAGCCCTCCTGGCACCTACGAGCAGTACTTC,CASSPPGTYEQYF
NA,TRBJ1-5,NA,TRBV4-1,TGCGCCAGCAGCCGCGGGGATGGGAACCGCAATCAGCCCCAGCATTTT,CASSRGDGNRNQPQHF
NA,TRBJ1-2,once,TRBV6-1,TGTGCCAGCAGTGAAAAAACTTATGGCTACACCTTC,CASSEKTYGYTF
NA,TRBJ2-7,once,TRBV27,TGTGCCAGCAGTACCCGGGAATCCTCCTACGAGCAGTACTTC,CASSTRESSYEQYF
NA,TRBJ2-1,once,TRBV11-3,TGTGCCAGCAGCTTAGCGAGTTACTCCTACAATGAGCAGTTCTTC,CASSLASYSYNEQFF
NA,TRBJ2-7,once,TRBV14,TGTGCCAGCAGCCCCCTGGGGGCATACTCCTACGAGCAGTACTTC,CASSPLGAYSYEQYF